Shown below are 10 T cell receptor beta chains from a single sample sequenced in a study of blood T cell repertoires in COVID-19. TCRdb's table, derived via immunoSEQ multiplex PCR, lists solely in-frame clones and lacks some. The table lists roughly 150,000 clones, over 75% of them singletons. What was sequenced was peripheral blood. The receptor set was obtained from a middle-aged woman with acute or convalescent COVID-19.

This chain links TRBV4-1 with TRBJ1-5, with a possible D match to TRBD1 (6 bases). The CDR3 has 15 residues. The germline V gene encodes CDR1 MGHRA and CDR2 YSYEKL. V gave up 3 bases and J gave up 5 bases, with 14 bases separating them. CDR3 nucleotides: TGCGCCAGCAGCCACGGGACAACCGAGGATCAGCCCCAGCATTTT. It yields the protein CASSHGTTEDQPQHF.

The V gene is TRBV18, the J gene TRBJ2-1; TRBD2 agrees at 10 bases. CDR1 and CDR2 (germline): KGHSH, LQKENI. V lost 3 bases to trimming and J lost 4 bases; unmatched junction nucleotides: 3. The CDR3 length is 15 residues. CDR3 loop: CASSPGLADYNEQFF. In DNA, the CDR3 is TGTGCCAGCTCACCCGGACTAGCGGATTACAATGAGCAGTTCTTC. Variable domain in full (rest from reference TRBV18 and TRBJ2-1): NAGVMQNPRHLVRRRGQEARLRCSPMKGHSHVYWYRQLPEEGLKFMVYLQKENIIDESGMPKERFSAEFPKEGPSILRIQQVVRGDSAAYFCASSPGLADYNEQFFGPGTRLTVL.

V and J are TRBV30 and TRBJ1-4; D remains ambiguous. The CDR3 loop spans 14 amino acids. V gave up 0 bases and J gave up 4 bases, with 9 bases separating them. CDR1 and CDR2 (germline): GTSNPN, SVGIG (reference sequence). As DNA, the CDR3 is TGTGCCTGGAGTGTACCCGGGTTTAATGAAAAACTGTTTTTT. This gives the protein CAWSVPGFNEKLFF.

V is TRBV12-1 and J is TRBJ1-1. TRBV12-1 counts as a pseudogene. The CDR3 totals 15 residues. In DNA, the CDR3 is TGTGCCAGCAGCTTTCATTCTAGCTCGAACACTGAAGCTTTCTTT. Translated, it gives CASSFHSSSNTEAFF.

The V gene is TRBV6-2 or TRBV6-3, the J gene TRBJ1-1, with D possibly being TRBD1 (6 bases). CDR1 is MNHEY and CDR2 is SVGEGT in the germline V gene. The V gene lost 2 bases and the J gene lost 3 bases, with 16 bases spanning the gap. CDR3 length equals 16 residues. The CDR3 region is CASSYPSPAGDTEAFF. CDR3 in DNA: TGTGCCAGCAGTTACCCTTCTCCCGCAGGGGACACTGAAGCTTTCTTT.

The chain recombines TRBV4-1 with TRBJ2-7, with 11 bases lining up with TRBD1. The CDR3 is 15 amino acids. J lost 0 bases, V lost 4 bases, and 2 bases had no gene match. CDR1 is MGHRA, CDR2 YSYEKL, per germline. In DNA form, the CDR3 reads TGCGCCAGCAGCCGTGGGACAGGGGGCTCCTACGAGCAGTACTTC. It specifies CASSRGTGGSYEQYF.

Here the CDR3 reads CASSYSRGGSTEAFF. DNA for the CDR3: TGTGCCAGCAGTTACTCCAGGGGAGGGAGCACTGAAGCTTTCTTT. V is TRBV6-5 and J is TRBJ1-1; tentative D call: TRBD1 (6 bases). V was shortened by 0 bases and J by 4 bases, with 12 bases between the two germline ends. Germline CDR1 is MNHEY and CDR2 is SVGAGI. The CDR3 is 15 amino acids.

The chain combines TRBV7-9 with TRBJ1-3, with unresolved D. The CDR3 runs 15 residues. V gave up 2 bases and J gave up 0 bases, with 8 bases separating them. The germline gives CDR1 SEHNR, CDR2 FQNEAQ (reference sequence). CDR3 DNA: TGTGCCAGCAGCTTATTCCCCTTCTCTGGAAACACCATATATTTT. Translating it yields CASSLFPFSGNTIYF.

This clone was observed a few times. V is TRBV4-1 and J is TRBJ2-7, with 7 bases matching TRBD1. The CDR3 is 14 amino acids. The germline V gene has CDR1 MGHRA and CDR2 YSYEKL. V shed 3 bases and J 2 bases; nucleotides not matched to a gene: 4. The DNA of the CDR3 is TGCGCCAGCAGCCACGTACAGGGGACCTACGAGCAGTACTTC. Protein product: CASSHVQGTYEQYF.

This clone has only one observation. The chain carries TRBV7-9 and TRBJ2-7; 11 bases are a match to TRBD2. This CDR3 is built from 16 residues. The germline V gene encodes CDR1 SEHNR and CDR2 FQNEAQ (reference sequence). V shed 2 bases, J shed 2 bases, and the junction held 5 bases outside the gene matches. CDR3 coding DNA: TGTGCCAGCAGCTTAACCGGGACTAGCGGCCCCTACGAGCAGTACTTC. The encoded protein is CASSLTGTSGPYEQYF.